What follows are 17 T cell receptor beta chains derived from one specimen sequenced in a study of coeliac disease. The repertoire was sequenced with immunoSEQ multiplex PCR; TCRdb's copy has only in-frame clones and lacks some. The sample consists of several thousand clones, about 70% of them appearing once. Material for sequencing was intraepithelial lymphocytes from the gut. All receptors derive from a young man with celiac disease.

By sample share, this clone is large. The chain uses TRBV4-2 and TRBJ1-2; D not certain. The ends were cut back, 3 bases at V and 2 bases at J, with 10 bases in the middle. Germline V gene sequence: CDR1 LGHNA, CDR2 YNFKEQ. The CDR3 has 14 residues. The chain's CDR3 is CASSHSTTNYGYTF. The DNA for the CDR3 is TGTGCCAGCAGCCACTCAACAACCAACTATGGCTACACCTTC.

This chain connects TRBV27 to TRBJ2-7, with D uncertain. Germline-derived CDR1 and CDR2 are MNHEY and SMNVEV (reference sequence). There are 14 residues in the CDR3. The ends were cut back, 2 bases at V and 0 bases at J, with 8 bases in the middle. Written as DNA, the CDR3 is TGTGCCAGCAGTTTAGCTGCGAGCTCCTACGAGCAGTACTTC. Its translation is CASSLAASSYEQYF.

The chain uses TRBV6-4 and TRBJ2-5, with 10 bases matching TRBD2. Germline CDR1 MRHNA, CDR2 SNTAGT. CDR3 length: 20 residues. With V trimmed by 7 bases and J by 5 bases, 25 bases remained unmatched. The DNA for the CDR3 is TGTGCCAGCACCCCTAGAACTGAGGCTAGCGGGAGCCCCTTCGGGGAGACCCAGTACTTC. This translates into CASTPRTEASGSPFGETQYF.

This clone was recorded once. The chain has TRBV2 and TRBJ2-3, with 7 bases fitting TRBD1. Trimming removed 7 bases from V and 9 bases from J; junction bases left unmatched: 16. Germline CDR1 SNHLY, CDR2 FYNNEI. This CDR3 is 15 amino acids long. As DNA, the CDR3 is TGTGCCAGCAATAAAGGGACAGTGGAACTTAGAACGCAGTATTTT. Amino acid sequence: CASNKGTVELRTQYF.

V usage is TRBV4-3 and J usage is TRBJ2-3; D is possibly TRBD2 (6 bases). V was pared by 4 bases and J by 3 bases, with 8 bases between. The CDR3 has 13 residues. CDR1 LGHNA and CDR2 YSLEER come from the germline V gene. This CDR3 is CASSPRETDTQYF. In nucleotides, the CDR3 is TGCGCCAGCAGCCCACGGGAGACAGATACGCAGTATTTT.

The gene calls are TRBV1 and TRBJ2-6; the listed D gene, TRBD1, was not tested against the DNA. TRBV1 is a recognized pseudogene. CDR3 size: 18 residues. CDR3 nucleotide sequence: TGCACCAGCAGTCCTCTCAGTTTGTGCACAAATCGGGCCAACGTCCTGACTTTC. The encoded protein is CTSSPLSLCTNRANVLTF.

The CDR3, as DNA: TGTGCCAGCACCGACCAGGTCTCCTATAATTCACCCCTCCACTTT. It translates to CASTDQVSYNSPLHF. The rearrangement links TRBV6-6 to TRBJ1-6; no reliable D call. Germline V lookup: CDR1 MNHNY, CDR2 SVGAGI (reference sequence). The ends were cut back, 7 bases at V and 0 bases at J, with 10 bases in the middle. The CDR3 is 15 residues long.

This rearrangement joins TRBV7-6 to TRBJ2-7, with 9 bases fitting TRBD2. Trimming at V came to 1 base and at J to 7 bases, leaving 11 bases not matched to a gene. The CDR3 has 16 amino acids. Germline assignment: CDR1 SGHVS and CDR2 FNYEAQ. This CDR3 is CASSLVSSGSVREQYF. The CDR3 nucleotides read TGTGCCAGCAGCTTAGTTAGTAGCGGGAGCGTGAGGGAGCAGTACTTC.

In the case of this clone: At one boundary the junction diverges from the germline segment, which might be a read error. The chain recombines TRBV14 with TRBJ1-1; no definite D call. Germline V gene lookup returns CDR1 SGHDN and CDR2 FVKESK. There are 13 residues in the CDR3. In DNA form, the CDR3 reads TGTGCCAGCAGCGAAGAGCTGAACACTAAAGCTTTCTTT. Its protein is CASSEELNTKAFF.

This chain links TRBV7-8 with TRBJ2-5; D is unclear. The end of the DNA aligns better with TRBJ2-7, so the J call may be wrong. Looked up from germline, CDR1 is SGHVS and CDR2 is FQNEAQ. The CDR3 sequence is 17 residues long. The CDR3 sequence is CASSLRMRLQLSYEQYF. Written as DNA, the CDR3 is TGTGCCAGCAGCTTAAGAATGAGGCTACAACTCTCCTACGAGCAGTACTTC.

This clone was counted only a few times. The chain carries TRBV6-5 and TRBJ2-3, with D uncertain. CDR3 length equals 15 residues. Trimming cost V 0 bases and J 1 base, with 8 bases left between them. Germline V CDR1 and CDR2: MNHEY, SVGAGI. CDR3 coding DNA: TGTGCCAGCAGTTACTCCAGGATGGGCACAGATACGCAGTATTTT. Protein product: CASSYSRMGTDTQYF.

V is TRBV7-2 and J is TRBJ2-1, with D possibly matching TRBD1 (6 bases). The CDR3 is 19 amino acids. Trimming removed 0 bases from V and 3 bases from J, with 21 bases in between. Germline CDR1 reads SGHTA; CDR2 reads FQGNSA. Here the CDR3 DNA reads TGTGCCAGCAGCTTAGCTGCAGGGGATTTAGGGGCTTTCTACAATGAGCAGTTCTTC. Translating gives CASSLAAGDLGAFYNEQFF.

Only a few counts were recorded for this clone. The J gene is TRBJ2-3, the V gene TRBV6-1, with TRBD1 matching over 7 bases. V shed 6 bases, J shed 6 bases, and the junction held 9 bases outside the gene matches. The germline V gene encodes CDR1 MNHNS and CDR2 SASEGT. The CDR3 has 14 residues. CDR3 amino acids: CASSLNRGLDTQYF. The CDR3 DNA follows: TGTGCCAGCAGCCTAAATAGGGGGCTGGATACGCAGTATTTT.

The chain employs TRBV5-8 and TRBJ2-7, with D uncertain. The V end was cut by 3 bases, the J end by 0 bases, with 10 bases between. Germline CDR1 reads SGHTS; CDR2 reads YDEGEE. The CDR3 covers 14 residues. The CDR3 reads CASSSPGSSYEQYF. CDR3 coding DNA: TGTGCCAGCAGCTCGCCCGGGTCCTCCTACGAGCAGTACTTC. Looking up the rest from reference TRBV5-8 and TRBJ2-7 gives the full variable domain: EAGVTQSPTHLIKTRGQQATLRCSPISGHTSVYWYQQALGLGLQFLLWYDEGEERNRGNFPPRFSGRQFPNYSSELNVNALELEDSALYLCASSSPGSSYEQYFGPGTRLTVT.

This clone was seen a few times. This chain uses TRBV5-5 with TRBJ2-2; D is uncertain. Between the trimmed V and J ends, which lost 2 bases and 7 bases, there was a span of 6 bases. The CDR3 covers 12 residues. Germline CDR1 is SGHKS and CDR2 is YYEKEE (reference sequence). CDR3 nucleotides: TGTGCCAGCAGCTTAATCGTCGGGGAGCTGTTTTTT. Translation: CASSLIVGELFF.

A remark on this clone: The junction shows a germline mismatch at one end, possibly a read error. The V and J genes are TRBV6-5 and TRBJ1-2; 9 nucleotides agree with TRBD1. The CDR3 totals 13 residues. Germline CDR1 reads MNHEY; CDR2 reads SVGAGI. CDR3 in amino acids: CTSSYSTGGGYTF. In DNA form, the CDR3 reads TGTACCAGCAGTTACTCGACAGGGGGAGGCTACACCTTC.

The genes are TRBV5-1 and TRBJ2-7, with 9 nucleotides matching TRBD1. The CDR3 consists of 16 residues. J was trimmed by 0 bases and V by 4 bases; bases with no gene match: 8. The germline V gene has CDR1 SGHRS and CDR2 YFSETQ. CDR3 bases: TGCGCCAGCAGCCCTGGACAGGGGAAAGACTCCTACGAGCAGTACTTC. It is translated as CASSPGQGKDSYEQYF.